This passage covers 8 T cell receptor beta chains from one sample sequenced in a study of shared clonotypes between healthy human individuals. The protocol was immunoSEQ multiplex PCR, while the TCRdb copy is restricted to in-frame clones and leaves out a portion. Of 1,500,000 or so clones in the sample, approximately 98.5% were seen once. Material for sequencing was naive CD4+ T cells sorted from blood. This sample's subset: CD45RA+ positively selected. These receptors were taken from a man younger than 45 in good health.

This sequence joins TRBV5-1 and TRBJ2-1; perhaps D is TRBD1 or TRBD2 (5 bases each). V lost 7 bases and J 4 bases, leaving 18 bases between the germline ends. Germline assignment: CDR1 SGHRS and CDR2 YFSETQ. The CDR3 spans 15 residues. The DNA of the CDR3 is TGCGCCAGCCGCTCCAACGGGGCAACTTACAATGAGCAGTTCTTC. It codes for CASRSNGATYNEQFF.

The chain is built from TRBV5-4 and TRBJ2-1; 8 bases fit TRBD2. The CDR3 totals 16 residues. From germline, CDR1 is SGHNT and CDR2 YYREEE (reference sequence). Trimming took 7 bases from V and 6 from J; bases not matched to a gene: 15. CDR3 DNA: TGTGCCAGCGGCAGGATCGGGACTAGTCTAGTCAATGAGCAGTTCTTC. Protein product: CASGRIGTSLVNEQFF.

The J gene is TRBJ2-7, the V gene TRBV5-6; D is unresolved. Germline-derived CDR1 and CDR2 are SGHDT and YYEEEE. V shed 1 base and J shed 5 bases, with 10 bases lying between them. The CDR3 is 13 amino acids. DNA of the CDR3: TGTGCCAGCAGCTTGCGGTCGTCGCACGAGCAGTACTTC. This encodes CASSLRSSHEQYF.

J is TRBJ2-2 and V is TRBV11-2, with 7 bases lining up with TRBD1. V lost 5 bases, J lost 6 bases, and 9 bases stayed unmatched. The V gene's germline CDR1 is SGHAT and CDR2 FQNNGV. The CDR3 runs to 15 residues. CDR3: CASSPAFRGSGELFF. The CDR3, as DNA: TGTGCCAGCAGCCCCGCTTTCAGGGGGTCCGGGGAGCTGTTTTTT. Using reference TRBV11-2 and TRBJ2-2 for the parts outside the CDR3, the full variable domain is EAGVAQSPRYKIIEKRQSVAFWCNPISGHATLYWYQQILGQGPKLLIQFQNNGVVDDSQLPKDRFSAERLKGVDSTLKIQPAKLEDSAVYLCASSPAFRGSGELFFGEGSRLTVL.

The chain has TRBV15 and TRBJ1-2; D is perhaps TRBD1 (6 bases). Trimming cost V 6 bases and J 2 bases, with 10 bases left between them. The CDR3 consists of 13 residues. Germline V CDR1 and CDR2: LNHNV, YYDKDF (reference sequence). The CDR3 here is CATREGGNYGYTF. DNA of the CDR3: TGTGCCACCAGAGAGGGGGGCAACTATGGCTACACCTTC.

This clone came up a few times. The gene calls are TRBV28 and TRBJ2-2; 10 positions match TRBD2. Germline V gives CDR1 MDHEN, CDR2 SYDVKM. The V gene end was trimmed by 6 bases and the J gene end by 5 bases; junction bases not matched to a gene: 6. The CDR3 totals 15 residues. Here the CDR3 DNA reads TGTGCCAGCAGGCTAGCGGGAGAGGAAACCGGGGAGCTGTTTTTT. Translating gives CASRLAGEETGELFF.

This clone was observed a single time. V usage is TRBV7-9 and J usage is TRBJ2-1; 10 positions match TRBD1. Germline CDR1 and CDR2: SEHNR and FQNEAQ (reference sequence). V dropped 2 bases and J dropped 4; count of bases not matched to a gene: 14. The CDR3 loop spans 19 amino acids. This CDR3 reads CASSLTGQWPGQGYNEQFF. Written as DNA, the CDR3 is TGTGCCAGCAGCTTAACGGGTCAATGGCCGGGACAGGGGTACAATGAGCAGTTCTTC.

In regard to this clone: Other DNA sequences in the sample encode the same CDR3. The V and J genes are TRBV5-1 and TRBJ2-1; D is unclear. Germline V gene data show CDR1 as SGHRS and CDR2 as YFSETQ. V dropped 3 bases and J dropped 4 bases, with 2 bases sitting between them. The length of the CDR3 is 11 residues. The CDR3 sequence is CASSSYNEQFF. The CDR3 bases are TGCGCCAGCAGCTCTTACAATGAGCAGTTCTTC.